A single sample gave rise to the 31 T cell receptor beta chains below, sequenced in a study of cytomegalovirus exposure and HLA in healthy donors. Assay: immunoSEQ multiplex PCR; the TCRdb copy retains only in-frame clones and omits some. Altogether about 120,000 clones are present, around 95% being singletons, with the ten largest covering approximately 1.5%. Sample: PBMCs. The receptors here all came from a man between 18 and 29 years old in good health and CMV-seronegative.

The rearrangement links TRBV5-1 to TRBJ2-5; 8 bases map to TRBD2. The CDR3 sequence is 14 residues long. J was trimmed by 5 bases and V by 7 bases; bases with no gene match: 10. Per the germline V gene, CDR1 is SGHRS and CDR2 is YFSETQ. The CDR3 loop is CASGPGLDQETQYF. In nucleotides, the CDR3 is TGCGCCAGCGGACCGGGACTAGATCAGGAGACCCAGTACTTC.

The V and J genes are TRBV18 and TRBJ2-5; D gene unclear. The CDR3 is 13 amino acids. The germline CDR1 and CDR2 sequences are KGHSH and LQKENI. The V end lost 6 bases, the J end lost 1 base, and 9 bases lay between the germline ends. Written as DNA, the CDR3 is TGTGCCAGCTCCCCGGGTCCCCAAGAGACCCAGTACTTC. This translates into CASSPGPQETQYF.

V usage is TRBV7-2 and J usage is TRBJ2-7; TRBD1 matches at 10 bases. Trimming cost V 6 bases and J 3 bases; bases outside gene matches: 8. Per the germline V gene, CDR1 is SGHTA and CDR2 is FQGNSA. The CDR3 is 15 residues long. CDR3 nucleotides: TGTGCCAGCAGACAGACAGGGGGCGTAGGCTACGAGCAGTACTTC. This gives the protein CASRQTGGVGYEQYF.

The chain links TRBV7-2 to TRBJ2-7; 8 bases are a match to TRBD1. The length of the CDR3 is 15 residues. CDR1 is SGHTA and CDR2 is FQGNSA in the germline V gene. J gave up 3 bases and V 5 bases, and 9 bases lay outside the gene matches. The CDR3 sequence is CASSGEGRGLYEQYF. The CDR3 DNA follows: TGTGCCAGCAGCGGAGAGGGCAGGGGGCTCTACGAGCAGTACTTC.

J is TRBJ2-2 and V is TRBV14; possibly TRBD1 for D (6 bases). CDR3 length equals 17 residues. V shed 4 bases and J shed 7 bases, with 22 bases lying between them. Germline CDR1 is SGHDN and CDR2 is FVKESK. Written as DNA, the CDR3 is TGTGCCAGCAGCCCTGGTAACAGGGATTATTTTGGCGGGGAGCTGTTTTTT. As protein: CASSPGNRDYFGGELFF.

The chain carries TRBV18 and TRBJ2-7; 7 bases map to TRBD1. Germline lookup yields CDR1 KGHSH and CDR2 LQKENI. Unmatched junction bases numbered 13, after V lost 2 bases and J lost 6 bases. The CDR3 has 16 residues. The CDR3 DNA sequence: TGTGCCAGCTCACCATCATCCCTTCGGACAGGCGGCGAGCAGTACTTC. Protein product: CASSPSSLRTGGEQYF.

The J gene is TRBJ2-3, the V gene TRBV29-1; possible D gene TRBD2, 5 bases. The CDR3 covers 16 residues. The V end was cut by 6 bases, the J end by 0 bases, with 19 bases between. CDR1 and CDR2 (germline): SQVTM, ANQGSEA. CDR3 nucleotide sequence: TGCAGCGTGCCGGGAAGTAGCCGCCCTAGCACAGATACGCAGTATTTT. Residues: CSVPGSSRPSTDTQYF.

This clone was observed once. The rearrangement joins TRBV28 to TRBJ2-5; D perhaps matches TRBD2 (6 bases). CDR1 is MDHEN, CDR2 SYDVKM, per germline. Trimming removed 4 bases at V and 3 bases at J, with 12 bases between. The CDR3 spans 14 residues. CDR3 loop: CASSSQDYEETQYF. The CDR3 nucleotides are TGTGCCAGCAGTTCCCAGGACTACGAAGAGACCCAGTACTTC.

The CDR3 reads CASQYLTGELFF. The CDR3 coding sequence is TGTGCCAGCCAATACCTAACCGGGGAGCTGTTTTTT. The chain uses TRBV27 and TRBJ2-2; D gene uncertain. The CDR3 runs 12 residues. V was trimmed by 8 bases and J by 5 bases, leaving 9 bases between them. Germline loops: CDR1 MNHEY, CDR2 SMNVEV (reference sequence).

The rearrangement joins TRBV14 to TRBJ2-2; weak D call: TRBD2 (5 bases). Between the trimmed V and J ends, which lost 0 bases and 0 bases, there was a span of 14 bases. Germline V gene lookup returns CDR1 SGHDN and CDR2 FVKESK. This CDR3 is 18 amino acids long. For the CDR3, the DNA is TGTGCCAGCAGCCAAGATCGGACTTCCTACGCGAACACCGGGGAGCTGTTTTTT. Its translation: CASSQDRTSYANTGELFF.

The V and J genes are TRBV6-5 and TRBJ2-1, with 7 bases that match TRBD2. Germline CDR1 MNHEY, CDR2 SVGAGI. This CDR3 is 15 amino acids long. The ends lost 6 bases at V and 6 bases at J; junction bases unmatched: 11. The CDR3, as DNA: TGTGCCAGCAGCCCCGGGGAGGGTGGGTCCAATGAGCAGTTCTTC. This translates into CASSPGEGGSNEQFF.

In nucleotides, the CDR3 is TGTGCCAGCAGCATATTAACCGGTCAAGGGGTGAACACTGAAGCTTTCTTT. As protein: CASSILTGQGVNTEAFF. This chain uses TRBV11-1 with TRBJ1-1, with D possibly TRBD1 on 5 matching bases. This CDR3 has 17 residues. Germline-derived CDR1 and CDR2 are SGHAT and FQDESV (reference sequence). V lost 5 bases to trimming and J lost 0 bases, with 19 bases between them.

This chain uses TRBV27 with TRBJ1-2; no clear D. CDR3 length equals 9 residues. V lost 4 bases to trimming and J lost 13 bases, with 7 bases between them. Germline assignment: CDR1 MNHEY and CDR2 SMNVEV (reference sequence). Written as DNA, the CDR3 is TGTGCCAGCAGTTACACCCCCACCTTC. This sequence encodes CASSYTPTF.

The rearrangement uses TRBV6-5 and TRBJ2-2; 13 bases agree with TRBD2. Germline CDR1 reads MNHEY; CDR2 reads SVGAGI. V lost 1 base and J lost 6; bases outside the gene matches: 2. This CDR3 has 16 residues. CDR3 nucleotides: TGTGCCAGCAGTTACTGGACTAGCGGGAGTGCCGGGGAGCTGTTTTTT. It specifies CASSYWTSGSAGELFF.

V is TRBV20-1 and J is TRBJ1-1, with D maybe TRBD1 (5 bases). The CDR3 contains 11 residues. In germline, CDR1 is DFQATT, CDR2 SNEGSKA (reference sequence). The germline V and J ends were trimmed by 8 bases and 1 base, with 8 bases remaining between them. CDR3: CSSTENTEAFF. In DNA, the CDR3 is TGCAGTTCGACAGAGAACACTGAAGCTTTCTTT.

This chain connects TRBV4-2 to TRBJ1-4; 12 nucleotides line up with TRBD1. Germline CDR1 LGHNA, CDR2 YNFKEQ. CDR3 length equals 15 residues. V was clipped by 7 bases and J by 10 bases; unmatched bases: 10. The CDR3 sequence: CASMGQGALVGKLFF. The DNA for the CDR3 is TGTGCCAGCATGGGACAGGGGGCATTGGTGGGAAAACTGTTTTTT.

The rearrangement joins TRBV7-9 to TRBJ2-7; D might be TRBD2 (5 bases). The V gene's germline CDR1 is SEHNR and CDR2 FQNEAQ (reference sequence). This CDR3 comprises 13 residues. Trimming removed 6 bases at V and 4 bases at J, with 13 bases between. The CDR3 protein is CASSPGVLYEQYF. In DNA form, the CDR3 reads TGTGCCAGCAGTCCCGGGGTTTTGTACGAGCAGTACTTC.

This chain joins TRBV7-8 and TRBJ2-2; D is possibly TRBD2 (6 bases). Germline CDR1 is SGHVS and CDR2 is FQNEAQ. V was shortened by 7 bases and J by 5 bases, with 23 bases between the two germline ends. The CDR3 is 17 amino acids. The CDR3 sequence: CASTQRGSGSGTGELFF. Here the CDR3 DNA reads TGTGCCAGCACTCAACGTGGATCCGGGAGCGGGACCGGGGAGCTGTTTTTT.

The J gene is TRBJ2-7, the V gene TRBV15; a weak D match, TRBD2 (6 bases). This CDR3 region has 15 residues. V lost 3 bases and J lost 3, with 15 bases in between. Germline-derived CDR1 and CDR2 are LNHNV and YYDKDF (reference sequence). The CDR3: CATSREGTEIYEQYF. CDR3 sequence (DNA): TGTGCCACCAGCAGGGAGGGGACGGAAATCTACGAGCAGTACTTC.

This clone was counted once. The CDR3 bases are TGTGCCAGCAGGAAAGCACTAGCGGGAGGGGCAGATACGCAGTATTTT. Amino acids: CASRKALAGGADTQYF. The chain carries TRBV4-2 and TRBJ2-3, with 13 bases matching TRBD2. J was trimmed by 4 bases and V by 6 bases; bases with no gene match: 7. Germline CDR1 LGHNA, CDR2 YNFKEQ. The CDR3 is 16 amino acids.

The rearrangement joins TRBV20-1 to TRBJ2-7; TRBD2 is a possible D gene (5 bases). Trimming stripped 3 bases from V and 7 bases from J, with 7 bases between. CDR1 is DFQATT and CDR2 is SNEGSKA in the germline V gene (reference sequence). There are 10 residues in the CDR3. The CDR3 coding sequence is TGCAGTGCTAGTCGGGATGAGCAGTACTTC. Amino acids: CSASRDEQYF.

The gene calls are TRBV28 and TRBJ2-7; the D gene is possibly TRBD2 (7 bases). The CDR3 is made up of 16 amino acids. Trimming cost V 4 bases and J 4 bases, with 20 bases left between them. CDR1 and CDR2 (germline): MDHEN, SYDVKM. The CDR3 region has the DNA TGTGCCAGCAGTTCATGGTTCGGGGGGCGTCTGTACGAGCAGTACTTC. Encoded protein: CASSSWFGGRLYEQYF.

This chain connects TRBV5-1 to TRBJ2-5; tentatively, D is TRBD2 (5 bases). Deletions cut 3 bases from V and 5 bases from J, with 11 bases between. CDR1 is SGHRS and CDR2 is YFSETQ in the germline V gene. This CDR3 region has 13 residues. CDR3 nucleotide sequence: TGCGCCAGCAGCTGGGAGATCGATGAGACCCAGTACTTC. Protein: CASSWEIDETQYF.

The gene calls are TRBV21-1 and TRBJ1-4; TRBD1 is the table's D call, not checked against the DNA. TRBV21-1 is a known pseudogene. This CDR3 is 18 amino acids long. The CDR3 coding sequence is TGTGCCAGCAGCAAATCTTTAAATTTGGACAGGGTCAAGAAAAAACTGTTTTTT. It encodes CASSKSLNLDRVKKKLFF.

As DNA, the CDR3 is TGTGCCAGCAGCGTCCTAGCCCGGTCCGGAGATACGCAGTATTTT. This gives the protein CASSVLARSGDTQYF. V gene TRBV9 combines with J gene TRBJ2-3, with D possibly matching TRBD2 (5 bases). CDR3 length: 15 residues. CDR1 is SGDLS and CDR2 is YYNGEE in the germline V gene. The V end lost 2 bases, the J end lost 5 bases, and 15 bases lay between the germline ends.

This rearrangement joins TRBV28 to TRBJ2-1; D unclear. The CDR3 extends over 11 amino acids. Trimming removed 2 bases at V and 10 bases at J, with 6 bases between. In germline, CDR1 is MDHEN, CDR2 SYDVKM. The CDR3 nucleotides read TGTGCCAGCAGTTTAACCGGGGAGCAGTTCTTC. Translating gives CASSLTGEQFF. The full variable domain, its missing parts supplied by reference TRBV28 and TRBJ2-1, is DVKVTQSSRYLVKRTGEKVFLECVQDMDHENMFWYRQDPGLGLRLIYFSYDVKMKEKGDIPEGYSVSREKKERFSLILESASTNQTSMYLCASSLTGEQFFGPGTRLTVL.

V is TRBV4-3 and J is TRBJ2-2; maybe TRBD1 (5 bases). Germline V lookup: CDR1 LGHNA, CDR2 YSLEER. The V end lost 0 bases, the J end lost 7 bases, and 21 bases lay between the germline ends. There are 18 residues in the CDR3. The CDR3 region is CASSQDTWQAGMHGELFF. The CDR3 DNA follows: TGCGCCAGCAGCCAAGACACCTGGCAGGCAGGGATGCACGGGGAGCTGTTTTTT.

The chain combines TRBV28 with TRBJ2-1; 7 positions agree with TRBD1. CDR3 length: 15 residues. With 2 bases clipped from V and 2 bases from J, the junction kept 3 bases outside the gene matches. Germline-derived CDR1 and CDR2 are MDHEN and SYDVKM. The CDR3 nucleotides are TGTGCCAGCAGTTTAGGGACAGTAACCTACAATGAGCAGTTCTTC. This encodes CASSLGTVTYNEQFF. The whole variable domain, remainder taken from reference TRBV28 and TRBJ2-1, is DVKVTQSSRYLVKRTGEKVFLECVQDMDHENMFWYRQDPGLGLRLIYFSYDVKMKEKGDIPEGYSVSREKKERFSLILESASTNQTSMYLCASSLGTVTYNEQFFGPGTRLTVL.

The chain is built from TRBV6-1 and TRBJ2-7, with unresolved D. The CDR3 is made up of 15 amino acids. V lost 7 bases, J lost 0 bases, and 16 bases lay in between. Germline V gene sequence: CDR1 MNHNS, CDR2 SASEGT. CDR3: CASIAAGASSYEQYF. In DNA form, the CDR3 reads TGTGCCAGCATCGCCGCCGGTGCAAGCTCCTACGAGCAGTACTTC.

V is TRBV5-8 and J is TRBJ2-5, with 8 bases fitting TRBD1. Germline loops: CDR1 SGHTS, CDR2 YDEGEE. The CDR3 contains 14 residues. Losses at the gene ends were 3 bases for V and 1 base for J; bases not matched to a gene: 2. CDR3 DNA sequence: TGTGCCAGCAGCTCGGGACAGGTCCAAGAGACCCAGTACTTC. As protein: CASSSGQVQETQYF.

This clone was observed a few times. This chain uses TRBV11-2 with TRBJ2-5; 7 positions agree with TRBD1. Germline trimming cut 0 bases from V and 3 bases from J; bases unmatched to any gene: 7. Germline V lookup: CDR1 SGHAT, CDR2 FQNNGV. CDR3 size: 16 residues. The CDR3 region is CASSLEWTGYEETQYF. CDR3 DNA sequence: TGTGCCAGCAGCTTAGAATGGACAGGTTACGAAGAGACCCAGTACTTC.